This TCR beta chain was sequenced in a study of cytomegalovirus exposure and HLA in healthy donors. It was with 60 Vbeta and 13 Jbeta primers that the PCR ran. Some clones are missing from TCRdb's copy, which holds only in-frame ones; the method was immunoSEQ multiplex PCR. The top ten hold about 0.8% of the sample, which has fewer than 200,000 clones, approximately 81% seen once. Sample: PBMCs. The receptor was derived from a woman aged 18-30 years in good health and CMV-seronegative.

The CDR3 coding sequence is TGCAGTGCTTGGGCTCTAGAGCAGTTCTTC. This sequence encodes CSAWALEQFF. The V and J genes are TRBV20-1 and TRBJ2-1; no clear D. Between the trimmed V and J ends, which lost 5 bases and 10 bases, there was a span of 9 bases. Germline V gene sequence: CDR1 DFQATT, CDR2 SNEGSKA (reference sequence). This CDR3 has 10 amino acids.